Each of the 5 T cell receptor beta chains below was sequenced from the same sample in a study of Tregs in tolerant kidney transplant recipients. Related graft donors supplied nonmyeloablative bone marrow transplants, and mixed chimerism was transient. Some clones are missing from TCRdb's copy, which holds only in-frame ones; the method was immunoSEQ multiplex PCR. In all, the sample yields 20,000 to 30,000 clones. Sequencing used CD4+ T cells from blood (PBMCs), obtained 6 months after the transplant. The receptor source for this set is a human patient who received a combined kidney and bone marrow transplant. The graft donor may have contributed some T cells.

Comment on this clone: Read sequence stops 3 residues before the CDR3 end, and the germline J gene provides the missing end. The V gene is TRBV7-6, the J gene TRBJ2-7; 7 nucleotides agree with TRBD1. This CDR3 contains 16 residues. Germline lookup yields CDR1 SGHVS and CDR2 FNYEAQ. The junction had 8 bases not matched to a gene; V was cut back by 2 bases and J by 1 base. This CDR3 reads CASSLSRGLLSYEQYF. Incomplete CDR3 DNA: TGTGCCAGCAGCTTATCGAGGGGGCTACTTTCCTACGAG.

Points on this clone: Read sequence stops 3 residues before the CDR3 end, and the germline J gene provides the missing end. The chain is built from TRBV20-1 and TRBJ2-2, with a weak D call TRBD2 (5 bases). The CDR3 is 14 amino acids. V lost 2 bases and J 6 bases, leaving 13 bases between the germline ends. Germline V lookup: CDR1 DFQATT, CDR2 SNEGSKA (reference sequence). CDR3 protein: CSARHGVGAGELFF. CDR3 DNA, as far as it was read: TGCAGTGCTAGACACGGGGTCGGGGCCGGGGAG.

A word on this clone: The read terminates 3 residues ahead of where the CDR3 ends, so the germline J gene completes it. The chain employs TRBV14 and TRBJ2-1, with 8 bases aligning to TRBD2. This CDR3 contains 16 residues. With 0 bases clipped from V and 7 bases from J, the junction kept 8 bases outside the gene matches. From germline, CDR1 is SGHDN and CDR2 FVKESK. CDR3 DNA (partial): TGTGCCAGCAGCCAAGATCATTGGCGGGAGGATAATGAG. Translation gives CASSQDHWREDNE. From start to end, the CDR3 is CASSQDHWREDNEQFF.

Concerning this clone: The read stops 3 residues short of the end of the CDR3; the missing end is completed from the germline J gene. This sequence joins TRBV5-1 and TRBJ1-1; TRBD1 matches 10 bases. Germline V CDR1 and CDR2: SGHRS, YFSETQ. This CDR3 spans 15 amino acids. V lost 3 bases and J lost 2; bases outside the gene matches: 4. The CDR3 spells CASSWRDRGNTEAFF. The sequenced CDR3 bases are TGCGCCAGCAGCTGGAGGGACAGGGGAAACACTGAA.

Details on this clone: The read ends 3 residues before the CDR3 terminus; that terminus is restored from the germline J gene. The V and J genes are TRBV29-1 and TRBJ2-5; possible D gene TRBD1, 7 bases. The germline V and J ends were trimmed by 6 bases and 4 bases, with 15 bases remaining between them. Per the germline V gene, CDR1 is SQVTM and CDR2 is ANQGSEA. The length of the CDR3 is 13 residues. CDR3 DNA, as far as it was read: TGCAGCGTGAACAGGGGAGGAGGAGAGACC. Translating it yields CSVNRGGGET. The whole CDR3 is CSVNRGGGETQYF.